What follows are 23 T cell receptor beta chains derived from one specimen sequenced in a study of T cells in Graves' hyperthyroidism and ophthalmopathy. There were TCR beta CDR3 regions amplified from RNA transcripts. The HTBI primer set was used in a first-round RT-PCR of the TCR CDR3. MiXCR, run by TCRdb on the multiplex PCR reads, gives a single entry per CDR3 protein. Of under 400,000 distinct CDR3 sequences in the sample, around 14% were seen once. The sample consisted of blood. Source of these receptors: a woman between 18 and 29 years old with Graves' hyperthyroidism that later progressed to Graves' ophthalmopathy.

This clonotype occurred many times. This chain links TRBV28 with TRBJ2-2; possible D gene TRBD1, 7 bases. With 5 bases removed from V and 6 bases from J, the gap between germline ends came to 28 bases. Germline V CDR1 and CDR2: MDHEN, SYDVKM. This CDR3 region has 19 residues. The DNA for the CDR3 is TGTGCCAGCAGTCGGGGGTTTGGGAGGCCCGCAACAGGGGCCGGGGAGCTGTTTTTT. Amino acid sequence: CASSRGFGRPATGAGELFF.

The chain recombines TRBV5-1 with TRBJ2-5; D gene uncertain. Germline loops: CDR1 SGHRS, CDR2 YFSETQ. V gave up 0 bases and J gave up 3 bases, with 6 bases separating them. This CDR3 comprises 13 residues. CDR3 protein: CASSLGEEETQYF. CDR3 nucleotides: TGCGCCAGCAGCTTGGGAGAGGAAGAGACCCAGTACTTC.

Concerning this clonotype: A read error may be the cause here, since a much bigger clone is one base away. This sequence joins TRBV3-1 and TRBJ2-7; 8 nucleotides match TRBD1. V trimming: 8 bases; J trimming: 6 bases; junction bases outside the gene matches: 12. The CDR3 is 14 residues long. The V gene's germline CDR1 is LGHDT and CDR2 YNNKEL (reference sequence). CDR3: CASAMGHRGSEQYF. The CDR3 nucleotides read TGTGCCAGCGCCATGGGCCACAGGGGGAGCGAGCAGTACTTC.

This sequence joins TRBV27 and TRBJ2-1; 9 positions match TRBD1. This CDR3 is 16 amino acids long. Germline loops: CDR1 MNHEY, CDR2 SMNVEV (reference sequence). Trimming cost V 0 bases and J 3 bases; bases outside gene matches: 3. The CDR3 nucleotides are TGTGCCAGCAGTTTATCGACAGGGGGGGTCTACAATGAGCAGTTCTTC. Protein: CASSLSTGGVYNEQFF.

This clonotype was recorded at least ten times. This chain joins TRBV27 and TRBJ2-2; D is uncertain. There are 12 residues in the CDR3. Germline assignment: CDR1 MNHEY and CDR2 SMNVEV (reference sequence). Trimming shortened V by 6 bases and J by 6 bases, and 8 bases separated the two germline ends. The CDR3 here is CASSRASGELFF. CDR3 nucleotide sequence: TGTGCCAGCAGCCGGGCGTCCGGGGAGCTGTTTTTT.

This clonotype showed up just a few times. The chain links TRBV7-9 to TRBJ2-7; D is uncertain. The germline CDR1 and CDR2 sequences are SEHNR and FQNEAQ (reference sequence). Trimming shortened V by 10 bases and J by 2 bases, and 18 bases separated the two germline ends. The CDR3 extends over 14 amino acids. The chain's CDR3 is CATSDLGFPYEQYF. DNA of the CDR3: TGTGCCACCAGTGATTTGGGTTTCCCCTACGAGCAGTACTTC.

Only a few counts were recorded for this clonotype. In DNA form, the CDR3 reads TGTGCCAGCAGTTACCGTACTAGAAACTACTACAATGAGCAGTTCTTC. Amino acid sequence: CASSYRTRNYYNEQFF. V is TRBV6-2 or TRBV6-3 and J is TRBJ2-1; TRBD2 might be the D (5 bases). This CDR3 has 16 amino acids. V lost 2 bases and J 3 bases, leaving 14 bases between the germline ends. CDR1 and CDR2 (germline): MNHEY, SVGEGT.

The chain employs TRBV9 and TRBJ2-7; D is possibly TRBD1 (6 bases). Per the germline V gene, CDR1 is SGDLS and CDR2 is YYNGEE. The V end was cut by 0 bases, the J end by 0 bases, with 13 bases between. The CDR3 is 16 residues long. The CDR3 is CASSVAPLDSSYEQYF. In nucleotides, the CDR3 is TGTGCCAGCAGCGTAGCCCCCCTGGACAGCTCCTACGAGCAGTACTTC.

This chain joins TRBV29-1 and TRBJ2-3; 7 nucleotides match TRBD2. Trimming cost V 5 bases and J 2 bases; bases outside gene matches: 7. Germline V gene sequence: CDR1 SQVTM, CDR2 ANQGSEA. This CDR3 region has 14 residues. The CDR3 region is CSVSAGVITDTQYF. The CDR3 DNA follows: TGCAGCGTTTCTGCGGGAGTAATCACAGATACGCAGTATTTT.

This clonotype was detected many times. The chain uses TRBV7-3 and TRBJ2-1; 16 bases agree with TRBD2. This CDR3 contains 18 residues. V was clipped by 2 bases and J by 7 bases; unmatched bases: 8. Germline loops: CDR1 SGHTA, CDR2 FQGTGA. The CDR3 nucleotides are TGTGCCAGCAGCTTACTACCGGGACTAGCGGGAGGGCCAAATGAGCAGTTCTTC. Amino acid sequence: CASSLLPGLAGGPNEQFF. The variable domain in full, with the rest retrieved from reference TRBV7-3 and TRBJ2-1, is GAGVSQTPSNKVTEKGKYVELRCDPISGHTALYWYRQSLGQGPEFLIYFQGTGAADDSGLPNDRFFAVRPEGSVSTLKIQRTERGDSAVYLCASSLLPGLAGGPNEQFFGPGTRLTVL.

The rearrangement uses TRBV7-9 and TRBJ2-7; tentatively, D is TRBD2 (6 bases). Trimming took off 4 bases at V and 1 base at J, with 14 bases between the two ends. CDR1 and CDR2 (germline): SEHNR, FQNEAQ (reference sequence). The CDR3 length is 15 residues. CDR3: CASSSTRGGSYEQYF. The CDR3 DNA is TGTGCCAGCAGCTCCACCCGAGGAGGGTCCTACGAGCAGTACTTC.

This clonotype was seen ten or more times. This sequence joins TRBV12-5 and TRBJ2-1, with 10 bases fitting TRBD2. The CDR3 consists of 16 residues. J was trimmed by 9 bases and V by 0 bases; bases with no gene match: 8. From germline, CDR1 is LGHNT and CDR2 FRNRAP. In DNA form, the CDR3 reads TGTGCTAGTGGTTTGGTATCTAGCGGGAGTTCGGGTGAGCAGTTCTTC. Protein sequence: CASGLVSSGSSGEQFF. The entire variable domain, with the rest obtained from reference TRBV12-5 and TRBJ2-1, is as follows: DARVTQTPRHKVTEMGQEVTMRCQPILGHNTVFWYRQTMMQGLELLAYFRNRAPLDDSGMPKDRFSAEMPDATLATLKIQPSEPRDSAVYFCASGLVSSGSSGEQFFGPGTRLTVL.

The chain couples TRBV5-4 to TRBJ2-5, with D perhaps TRBD1 (5 bases). CDR3 size: 14 residues. CDR1 is SGHNT, CDR2 YYREEE, per germline (reference sequence). The V gene lost 6 bases and the J gene lost 3 bases, with 15 bases spanning the gap. The CDR3 sequence is CASTRGALKETQYF. CDR3 nucleotides: TGTGCCAGCACCCGTGGGGCACTAAAAGAGACCCAGTACTTC.

The sample holds many counts of this clonotype. The rearrangement joins TRBV11-2 to TRBJ2-7; no reliable D call. Germline V gene lookup returns CDR1 SGHAT and CDR2 FQNNGV. V lost 5 bases to trimming and J lost 4 bases, with 12 bases between them. The CDR3 spans 13 residues. The CDR3 nucleotides are TGTGCCAGCAGCCTCCAATTATCATACGAGCAGTACTTC. Translating it yields CASSLQLSYEQYF.

As regards this clonotype: A read error may produce the germline difference seen at one junction end. V is TRBV14 and J is TRBJ2-1; weak D call: TRBD1 (5 bases). CDR3 size: 17 residues. Germline V gene lookup returns CDR1 SGHDN and CDR2 FVKESK. CDR3 sequence reads: CASSQDISSAGMNDQFF. CDR3 in DNA: TGTGCCAGCAGCCAAGATATTAGTTCAGCAGGGATGAATGACCAGTTCTTC.

Details on this clonotype: With a much larger clone just one base away, this may be a read error. The genes are TRBV29-1 and TRBJ1-1, with TRBD1 matching 10 bases. The CDR3 has 12 amino acids. Trimming cost V 8 bases and J 5 bases; bases outside gene matches: 5. CDR1 is SQVTM, CDR2 ANQGSEA, per germline. CDR3 in amino acids: CSLGQGRTEAFF. The DNA for the CDR3 is TGCAGCCTGGGACAGGGGAGGACTGAAGCTTTCTTT.

This clonotype was seen repeatedly, ten times or more. The chain is built from TRBV27 and TRBJ2-2; possibly TRBD1 or TRBD2 for D (5 bases each). V shed 2 bases and J shed 3 bases, with 19 bases lying between them. The CDR3 totals 18 residues. The germline gives CDR1 MNHEY, CDR2 SMNVEV (reference sequence). The CDR3 nucleotides read TGTGCCAGCAGTTTAGGACCTCGCCTGTGGGGACACACCGGGGAGCTGTTTTTT. Protein product: CASSLGPRLWGHTGELFF.

About this clonotype itself: A much more abundant neighbour one base away suggests this may be a read error. The chain combines TRBV14 with TRBJ1-1, with 7 bases identical to TRBD1. Germline V gene data show CDR1 as SGHDN and CDR2 as FVKESK. The CDR3 loop spans 15 amino acids. The V gene end was trimmed by 5 bases and the J gene end by 0 bases; junction bases not matched to a gene: 6. CDR3 in DNA: TGTGCCAGCAGCGTACAGGGGACGATGAACACTGAAGCTTTCTTT. This encodes CASSVQGTMNTEAFF.

In its sample, this clonotype was seen many times. The CDR3 DNA reads as TGTGCCAGCAGTCGGGACAGGGTAGGTGGCTACACCTTC. This codes for CASSRDRVGGYTF. The chain couples TRBV27 to TRBJ1-2, with TRBD1 identical over 9 bases. The germline gives CDR1 MNHEY, CDR2 SMNVEV (reference sequence). V was pared by 5 bases and J by 7 bases, with 5 bases of the junction left unmatched. This CDR3 contains 13 residues.

This clonotype appeared many times. The chain has TRBV20-1 and TRBJ2-7; 10 positions agree with TRBD1. The CDR3 loop spans 14 amino acids. Germline assignment: CDR1 DFQATT and CDR2 SNEGSKA (reference sequence). Trimming cost V 7 bases and J 2 bases; bases outside gene matches: 8. The chain's CDR3 is CSGGGQGPAYEQYF. The CDR3 DNA is TGCAGTGGCGGGGGACAGGGGCCGGCCTACGAGCAGTACTTC.

There are many counts of this clonotype. The CDR3 loop reads CATSRAASAYNEQFF. In DNA form, the CDR3 reads TGTGCCACCAGCAGAGCTGCTAGCGCCTACAATGAGCAGTTCTTC. The chain combines TRBV15 with TRBJ2-1; TRBD2 is a possible D gene (6 bases). Germline V gene lookup returns CDR1 LNHNV and CDR2 YYDKDF (reference sequence). This CDR3 contains 15 residues. Trimming shortened V by 1 base and J by 2 bases, and 9 bases separated the two germline ends.

This clonotype has a handful of counts. The chain has TRBV2 and TRBJ1-3; no definite D call. CDR3 length: 14 residues. CDR1 and CDR2 (germline): SNHLY, FYNNEI. The V end was cut by 4 bases, the J end by 0 bases, with 7 bases between. DNA of the CDR3: TGTGCCAGCAGTGCTGAGTCCTCTGGAAACACCATATATTTT. Translation: CASSAESSGNTIYF.

The rearrangement links TRBV28 to TRBJ2-5, with D possibly being TRBD1 (7 bases). The CDR3 loop spans 16 amino acids. Germline assignment: CDR1 MDHEN and CDR2 SYDVKM. V lost 6 bases, J lost 5 bases, and 22 bases lay in between. CDR3 protein: CASSFHLEGAGETQYF. CDR3 in DNA: TGTGCCAGCAGCTTTCACCTCGAGGGGGCGGGGGAGACCCAGTACTTC.